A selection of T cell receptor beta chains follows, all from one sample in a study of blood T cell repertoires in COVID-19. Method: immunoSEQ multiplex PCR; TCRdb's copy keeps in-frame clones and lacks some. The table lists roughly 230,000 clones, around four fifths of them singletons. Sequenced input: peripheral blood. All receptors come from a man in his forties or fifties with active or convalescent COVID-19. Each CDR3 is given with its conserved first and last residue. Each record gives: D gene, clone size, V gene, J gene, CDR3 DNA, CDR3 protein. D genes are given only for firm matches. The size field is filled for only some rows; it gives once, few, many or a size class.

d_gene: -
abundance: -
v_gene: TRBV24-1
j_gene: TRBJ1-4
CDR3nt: TGTGCCACCAGTGATCCGGGGTCCCAAGGTGAAAAACTGTTTTTT
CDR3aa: CATSDPGSQGEKLFF

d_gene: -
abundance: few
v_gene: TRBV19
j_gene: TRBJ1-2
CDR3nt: TGTGCCAGTAGTAGAAATACGGGGGGAATGGGGCGAGGCTACACCTTC
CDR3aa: CASSRNTGGMGRGYTF

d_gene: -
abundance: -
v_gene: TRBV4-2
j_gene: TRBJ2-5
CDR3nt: TGTGCCAGCAGCTTTGAGCAAGAGACCCAGTACTTC
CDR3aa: CASSFEQETQYF

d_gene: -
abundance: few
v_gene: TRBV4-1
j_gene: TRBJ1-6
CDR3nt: TGCGCCAGCAGCCAAGAATCGAATTCACCCCTCCACTTT
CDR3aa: CASSQESNSPLHF

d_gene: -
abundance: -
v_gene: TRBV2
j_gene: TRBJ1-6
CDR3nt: TGTGCCAGTAAGACAGCCAGCTCCTATAATTCACCCCTCCACTTT
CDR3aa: CASKTASSYNSPLHF

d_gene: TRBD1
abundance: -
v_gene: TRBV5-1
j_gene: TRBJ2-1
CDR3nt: TGCGCCAGCAGCTTTCGTTGGACAGGGGCACCCTACAATGAGCAGTTCTTC
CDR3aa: CASSFRWTGAPYNEQFF

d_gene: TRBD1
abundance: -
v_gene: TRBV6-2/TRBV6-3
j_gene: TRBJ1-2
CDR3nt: TGTGCCAGCAGCCCGGACAGGGGGCAGTTGTATGGCTACACCTTC
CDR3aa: CASSPDRGQLYGYTF

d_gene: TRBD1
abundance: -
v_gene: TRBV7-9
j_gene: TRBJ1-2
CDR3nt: TGTGCCAGCAGCCCAGCCGGGACAGAACCCCTCTATGGCTACACCTTC
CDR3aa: CASSPAGTEPLYGYTF

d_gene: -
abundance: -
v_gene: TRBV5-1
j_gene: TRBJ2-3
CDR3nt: TGCGCCAGCAGCGAGACAGGTGATAGCACAGATACGCAGTATTTT
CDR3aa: CASSETGDSTDTQYF

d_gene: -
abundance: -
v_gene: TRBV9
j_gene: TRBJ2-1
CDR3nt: TGTGCCAGCAGCGAACAGACTAGTTTTAGGCAGTTCTTC
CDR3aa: CASSEQTSFRQFF

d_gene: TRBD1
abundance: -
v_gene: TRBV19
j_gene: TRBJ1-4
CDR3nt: TGTGCCAGTAATCCCGGGACAGGGGGGAGTAATGAAAAACTGTTTTTT
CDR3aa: CASNPGTGGSNEKLFF

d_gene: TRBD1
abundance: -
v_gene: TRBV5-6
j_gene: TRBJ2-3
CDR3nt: TGTGCCAGCAGCTCCGGGACAGGGAGGGGTGACGGCACAGATACGCAGTATTTT
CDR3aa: CASSSGTGRGDGTDTQYF

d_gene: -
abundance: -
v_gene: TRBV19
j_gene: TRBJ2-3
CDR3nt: TGTGCCAGTAGTAGCGGGTCCGCAGATACGCAGTATTTT
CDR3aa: CASSSGSADTQYF

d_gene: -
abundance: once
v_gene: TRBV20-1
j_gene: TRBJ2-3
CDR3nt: TGCAGTGCTAGAAAGCAAGATACGCAGTATTTT
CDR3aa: CSARKQDTQYF

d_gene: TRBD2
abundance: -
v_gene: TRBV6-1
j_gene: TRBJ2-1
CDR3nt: TGTGCCAGCAGTGAAGCAAGAGGGACTAGCGGGAGTGGTGAGCAGTTCTTC
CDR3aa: CASSEARGTSGSGEQFF

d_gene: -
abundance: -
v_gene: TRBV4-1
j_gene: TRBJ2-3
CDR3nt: TGCGCCAGCAGCCAAGATCCCGGGGCAGATACGCAGTATTTT
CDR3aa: CASSQDPGADTQYF

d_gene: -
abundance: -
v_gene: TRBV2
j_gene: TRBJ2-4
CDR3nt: TGTGCCAGCAGTGCGGCAGGGAACATTCAGTACTTC
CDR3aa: CASSAAGNIQYF

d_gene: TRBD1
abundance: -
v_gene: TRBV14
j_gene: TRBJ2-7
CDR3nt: TGTGCCAGCAGCCCCTTGACAGGGCGCGAGCAGTACTTC
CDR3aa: CASSPLTGREQYF

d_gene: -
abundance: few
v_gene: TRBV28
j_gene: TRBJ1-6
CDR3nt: TGTGCCAGTCGAGGCTCCTTCTATAATTCACCCCTCCACTTT
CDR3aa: CASRGSFYNSPLHF

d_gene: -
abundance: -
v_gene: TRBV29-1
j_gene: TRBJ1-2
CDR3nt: TGCAGCGTTGCTGAGGGAACTTCCTATGGCTACACCTTC
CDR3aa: CSVAEGTSYGYTF

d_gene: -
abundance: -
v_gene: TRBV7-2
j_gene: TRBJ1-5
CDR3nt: TGTGCCAGCAGAGGCGGGGGACCCACGGGCAATCAGCCCCAGCATTTT
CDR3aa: CASRGGGPTGNQPQHF

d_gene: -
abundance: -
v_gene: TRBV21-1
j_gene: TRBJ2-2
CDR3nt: TGTGCCAGCAGCCGCCAGGGACAGGGTATCCGGGAGCTGTTTTTT
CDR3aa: CASSRQGQGIRELFF

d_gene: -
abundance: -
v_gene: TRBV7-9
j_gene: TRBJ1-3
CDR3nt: TGTGCCAGCAGCTTAGATACGGAGCGAAACACCATATATTTT
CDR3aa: CASSLDTERNTIYF

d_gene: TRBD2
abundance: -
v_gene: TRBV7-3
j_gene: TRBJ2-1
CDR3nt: TGTGCCAGCAGCCTAGCGGGAGATTTTAATGAGCAGTTCTTC
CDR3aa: CASSLAGDFNEQFF

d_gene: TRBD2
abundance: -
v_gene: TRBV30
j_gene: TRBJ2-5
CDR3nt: TGTGCCTGGACGGCGGGAGGAGAGACCCAGTACTTC
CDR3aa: CAWTAGGETQYF

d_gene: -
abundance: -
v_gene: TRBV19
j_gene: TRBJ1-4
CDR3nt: TGTGCCAGTAGTGACCGGCCGGGTCTCGCGGCTAATGAAAAACTGTTTTTT
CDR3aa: CASSDRPGLAANEKLFF

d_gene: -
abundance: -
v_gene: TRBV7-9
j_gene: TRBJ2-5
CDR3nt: TGTGCCAGCAGCTCCTCCTACGGGGCGGGGAAGACCCAGTACTTC
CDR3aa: CASSSSYGAGKTQYF

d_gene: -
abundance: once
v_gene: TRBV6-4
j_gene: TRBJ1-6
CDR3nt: TGTGCCAGCAGTGACTCGGGGACAAATTCACCCCTCCACTTT
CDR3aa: CASSDSGTNSPLHF

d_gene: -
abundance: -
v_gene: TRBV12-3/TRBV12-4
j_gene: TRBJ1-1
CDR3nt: TGTGCCAGTCTCCTTGGCAGGGGCTCTGCTTTCTTT
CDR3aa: CASLLGRGSAFF

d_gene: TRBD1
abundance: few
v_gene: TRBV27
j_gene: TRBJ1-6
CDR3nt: TGTGCCAGCAGACCGCAGACAGGGGGGCAAGGGGGTTCACCCCTCCACTTT
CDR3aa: CASRPQTGGQGGSPLHF

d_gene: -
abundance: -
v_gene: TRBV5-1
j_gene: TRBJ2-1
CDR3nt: TGCGCCAGCAGCTTGGCCCCACAGGGGACTAGTAGGGCTGAGCAGTTCTTC
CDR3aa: CASSLAPQGTSRAEQFF

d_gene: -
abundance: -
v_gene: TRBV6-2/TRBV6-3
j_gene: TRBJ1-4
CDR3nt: TGTGCCAGCAGTTACCTCCGGGGGAACCATGAAAAACTGTTTTTT
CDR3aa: CASSYLRGNHEKLFF